This passage covers 30 T cell receptor beta chains from one sample sequenced in a study of vaccination effects on CD4 cells after COVID-19 (dated by TCRdb to between 2020 and 2023). The receptor library was made with the immunoSEQ multiplex PCR assay. Drawn from immuneACCESS, this table holds only the in-frame rearrangements with V and J called that TCRdb kept. Clones are partly lost; checked studies trace under half to an unresolved V gene and leave the rest unexplained. The sample table shows nearly 30,000 clones, and roughly four fifths are seen once. Roughly 15% of the sample is held by the ten biggest clonotypes. In the ViraFEST assay, PBMC were stimulated with viral peptide pools, and antigen-specific CD4+ T cell clonotypes were then identified by expansion using TCR sequencing. After more than 9 days of culture, CD4+ T cells were isolated with the EasySep CD4+ T cell isolation kit. Two doses of either the BNT162b2 or the mRNA-1273 mRNA SARS-CoV-2 vaccine were administered to participants.

These receptors' antigens are unknown. The input for sequencing was CD4+ T cells from PBMCs cultured with HCoV-OC43 spike peptides, taken after COVID-19 vaccination. Reading the label with the study, this specimen's cell subset or site is: HCoV-OC43 spike overlapping peptide pool stimulation. These receptors all come from a human donor who received a COVID-19 vaccine.

The V gene is TRBV29-1, the J gene TRBJ1-1, with D unresolved. The CDR3 loop spans 12 amino acids. V lost 7 bases and J lost 5, with 14 bases in between. CDR1 SQVTM and CDR2 ANQGSEA come from the germline V gene. The CDR3 DNA reads as TGCAGCGGAGGCCAGTATGGAACTGAAGCTTTCTTT. Translated, it gives CSGGQYGTEAFF.

The J gene is TRBJ2-3, the V gene TRBV5-1, with a possible D match to TRBD2 (6 bases). V lost 0 bases to trimming and J lost 3 bases, with 14 bases between them. Germline CDR1 reads SGHRS; CDR2 reads YFSETQ. The length of the CDR3 is 16 residues. CDR3 nucleotides: TGCGCCAGCAGCTTGGACATCGGAGGGAGGACAGATACGCAGTATTTT. Its protein product is CASSLDIGGRTDTQYF. The whole variable domain, filled in from reference TRBV5-1 and TRBJ2-3, reads KAGVTQTPRYLIKTRGQQVTLSCSPISGHRSVSWYQQTPGQGLQFLFEYFSETQRNKGNFPGRFSGRQFSNSRSEMNVSTLELGDSALYLCASSLDIGGRTDTQYFGPGTRLTVL.

The chain joins TRBV5-1 to TRBJ2-6; D gene ambiguous. The CDR3 is made up of 15 amino acids. Germline assignment: CDR1 SGHRS and CDR2 YFSETQ. Trimming removed 3 bases from V and 2 bases from J, with 9 bases in between. The CDR3 DNA sequence: TGCGCCAGCAGCTCGCCAGGAACTGGGGCCAACGTCCTGACTTTC. It translates to CASSSPGTGANVLTF.

The chain uses TRBV6-5 and TRBJ1-3; D uncertain. Trimming took off 8 bases at V and 3 bases at J, with 11 bases between the two ends. CDR3 size: 13 residues. Germline loops: CDR1 MNHEY, CDR2 SVGAGI. CDR3 sequence reads: CASRAYNGNTIYF. The CDR3 coding sequence is TGTGCCAGCCGCGCCTACAATGGAAACACCATATATTTT.

This clone was found once. This chain joins TRBV30 and TRBJ1-3; D remains ambiguous. The germline V and J ends were trimmed by 3 bases and 1 base, with 4 bases remaining between them. The CDR3 runs to 12 residues. Germline lookup yields CDR1 GTSNPN and CDR2 SVGIG (reference sequence). The CDR3 nucleotides are TGTGCCTGGAGGCTTTCTGGAAACACCATATATTTT. Translation: CAWRLSGNTIYF.

In this sample, this clone turned up a few times. V usage is TRBV19 and J usage is TRBJ1-2, with 8 nucleotides matching TRBD1. The CDR3 extends over 13 amino acids. With 5 bases clipped from V and 5 bases from J, the junction kept 4 bases outside the gene matches. Germline assignment: CDR1 LNHDA and CDR2 SQIVND (reference sequence). CDR3 sequence (DNA): TGTGCCAGTAGTGCTCGGACAGGGTATGGCTACACCTTC. Amino acid sequence: CASSARTGYGYTF.

V usage is TRBV2 and J usage is TRBJ1-5, with D unclear. The CDR3 has 11 residues. Germline V CDR1 and CDR2: SNHLY, FYNNEI. V shed 3 bases and J shed 6 bases, with 3 bases lying between them. The CDR3 DNA reads TGTGCCAGCAGTGACGGTCAGCCCCAGCATTTT. Residues: CASSDGQPQHF.

The V call is TRBV6-5, the J call TRBJ1-4; possible D gene TRBD1, 5 bases. Looked up from germline, CDR1 is MNHEY and CDR2 is SVGAGI. Deletions cut 4 bases from V and 7 bases from J, with 13 bases between. This CDR3 has 14 residues. This CDR3 reads CASSSSREGEKLFF. The DNA for the CDR3 is TGTGCCAGCAGTTCTTCCAGGGAGGGTGAAAAACTGTTTTTT.

The chain links TRBV2 to TRBJ1-6; 10 nucleotides agree with TRBD1. The germline CDR1 and CDR2 sequences are SNHLY and FYNNEI. The CDR3 sequence is 15 residues long. V was clipped by 5 bases and J by 8 bases; unmatched bases: 6. The CDR3 region is CASSPRGQGYSPLHF. The CDR3 bases are TGTGCCAGCAGTCCAAGGGGACAGGGGTATTCACCCCTCCACTTT.

The V and J genes are TRBV28 and TRBJ2-7, with D maybe TRBD1 (5 bases). The V gene lost 5 bases and the J gene lost 7 bases, with 27 bases spanning the gap. This CDR3 comprises 17 residues. Germline values: CDR1 MDHEN, CDR2 SYDVKM. As DNA, the CDR3 is TGTGCCAGCAGTCATTTTGGGGCCCCTCGGGTCCGGAAAGAGCAGTACTTC. This encodes CASSHFGAPRVRKEQYF. The entire variable domain, with the rest obtained from reference TRBV28 and TRBJ2-7, is as follows: DVKVTQSSRYLVKRTGEKVFLECVQDMDHENMFWYRQDPGLGLRLIYFSYDVKMKEKGDIPEGYSVSREKKERFSLILESASTNQTSMYLCASSHFGAPRVRKEQYFGPGTRLTVT.

This clone rates as hyperexpanded (1% or more). This rearrangement joins TRBV12-3 or TRBV12-4 to TRBJ1-5; D ambiguous. Trimming cost V 6 bases and J 5 bases, with 11 bases left between them. CDR3 length: 13 residues. CDR3 sequence: CASRRRIDQPQHF. The CDR3, as DNA: TGTGCCAGCAGGCGACGGATTGATCAGCCCCAGCATTTT.

The chain uses TRBV5-1 and TRBJ1-5, with a possible D match to TRBD1 (6 bases). The CDR3 covers 14 residues. Trimming removed 4 bases at V and 4 bases at J, with 12 bases between. The V gene's germline CDR1 is SGHRS and CDR2 YFSETQ. The CDR3 DNA sequence: TGCGCCAGCAGCCCGGACAGCGCTAATCAGCCCCAGCATTTT. This gives the protein CASSPDSANQPQHF. Full variable domain (outside the CDR3, taken from reference TRBV5-1 and TRBJ1-5): KAGVTQTPRYLIKTRGQQVTLSCSPISGHRSVSWYQQTPGQGLQFLFEYFSETQRNKGNFPGRFSGRQFSNSRSEMNVSTLELGDSALYLCASSPDSANQPQHFGDGTRLSIL.

The rearrangement uses TRBV18 and TRBJ1-4; no reliable D call. The V end lost 0 bases, the J end lost 2 bases, and 10 bases lay between the germline ends. CDR1 is KGHSH and CDR2 is LQKENI in the germline V gene. The CDR3 has 16 amino acids. Here the CDR3 DNA reads TGTGCCAGCTCACCACCGACGGGGAGGACTAATGAAAAACTGTTTTTT. Translated: CASSPPTGRTNEKLFF. The whole variable domain, filled in from reference TRBV18 and TRBJ1-4, reads NAGVMQNPRHLVRRRGQEARLRCSPMKGHSHVYWYRQLPEEGLKFMVYLQKENIIDESGMPKERFSAEFPKEGPSILRIQQVVRGDSAAYFCASSPPTGRTNEKLFFGSGTQLSVL.

This chain connects TRBV30 to TRBJ2-5, with D unclear. The CDR3 is made up of 13 amino acids. Trimming stripped 0 bases from V and 1 base from J, with 6 bases between. Germline assignment: CDR1 GTSNPN and CDR2 SVGIG (reference sequence). Here the CDR3 reads CAWSVRIQETQYF. CDR3 DNA sequence: TGTGCCTGGAGTGTAAGGATCCAAGAGACCCAGTACTTC.

This clone was observed a few times. The V and J genes are TRBV2 and TRBJ2-7, with D unresolved. Germline V gene data show CDR1 as SNHLY and CDR2 as FYNNEI. V was clipped by 7 bases and J by 0 bases, with 19 bases between them. The CDR3 consists of 16 residues. The CDR3 bases are TGTGCCAGCATCTCCCGACAAGGTTGGGACTCCTACGAGCAGTACTTC. Protein product: CASISRQGWDSYEQYF. Based on the CDR3 plus reference TRBV2 and TRBJ2-7, the full variable domain is EPEVTQTPSHQVTQMGQEVILRCVPISNHLYFYWYRQILGQKVEFLVSFYNNEISEKSEIFDDQFSVERPDGSNFTLKIRSTKLEDSAMYFCASISRQGWDSYEQYFGPGTRLTVT.

The chain uses TRBV4-2 and TRBJ2-7; D remains ambiguous. Per germline, CDR1 LGHNA and CDR2 YNFKEQ. V was shortened by 1 base and J by 0 bases, with 16 bases between the two germline ends. CDR3 length equals 17 residues. The CDR3 loop reads CASSQGRRTSSSYEQYF. As DNA, the CDR3 is TGTGCCAGCAGCCAAGGTAGGCGAACCAGTAGCTCCTACGAGCAGTACTTC.

The chain links TRBV5-4 to TRBJ2-5; the D gene is possibly TRBD2 (6 bases). This CDR3 contains 15 residues. In germline, CDR1 is SGHNT, CDR2 YYREEE (reference sequence). V dropped 0 bases and J dropped 7 bases, with 16 bases sitting between them. CDR3 region: CASSLASGGIGTQYF. The CDR3 DNA follows: TGTGCCAGCAGCTTGGCCAGTGGAGGGATCGGGACCCAGTACTTC.

The chain has TRBV11-1 and TRBJ2-5; perhaps D is TRBD1 or TRBD2 (5 bases each). The CDR3 contains 14 residues. Germline V gene data show CDR1 as SGHAT and CDR2 as FQDESV (reference sequence). The V end lost 4 bases, the J end lost 2 bases, and 11 bases lay between the germline ends. The chain's CDR3 is CASSSGRLQETQYF. The CDR3 region has the DNA TGTGCCAGCAGCTCGGGACGCCTTCAAGAGACCCAGTACTTC. Together with reference TRBV11-1 and TRBJ2-5, the CDR3 gives the full variable domain: EAEVAQSPRYKITEKSQAVAFWCDPISGHATLYWYRQILGQGPELLVQFQDESVVDDSQLPKDRFSAERLKGVDSTLKIQPAELGDSAMYLCASSSGRLQETQYFGPGTRLLVL.

V gene TRBV15 combines with J gene TRBJ2-6, with 10 bases aligning to TRBD2. Germline V gives CDR1 LNHNV, CDR2 YYDKDF (reference sequence). The V and J ends lost 0 bases and 0 bases, in that order; junction bases with no gene match: 5. The CDR3 contains 19 residues. This CDR3 is CATSRDRASGSSGANVLTF. The CDR3 DNA follows: TGTGCCACCAGCAGAGATCGGGCTAGCGGGAGCTCTGGGGCCAACGTCCTGACTTTC. Full variable domain (rest looked up from reference TRBV15 and TRBJ2-6): DAMVIQNPRYQVTQFGKPVTLSCSQTLNHNVMYWYQQKSSQAPKLLFHYYDKDFNNEADTPDNFQSRRPNTSFCFLDIRSPGLGDTAMYLCATSRDRASGSSGANVLTFGAGSRLTVL.

The chain joins TRBV24-1 to TRBJ1-4; 9 nucleotides align to TRBD1. The germline V gene encodes CDR1 KGHDR and CDR2 SFDVKD. The CDR3 contains 16 residues. The V gene end was trimmed by 3 bases and the J gene end by 7 bases; junction bases not matched to a gene: 8. The CDR3 region has the DNA TGTGCCACCAGTGATAGTCCGGGACAGGGATTTGAAAAACTGTTTTTT. This sequence encodes CATSDSPGQGFEKLFF.

Worth noting for this clone: Relative to the germline gene, one junction end is altered; a read error may explain this. The J gene is TRBJ2-3, the V gene TRBV18; unclear D gene. CDR1 is KGHSH, CDR2 LQKENI, per germline. The CDR3 spans 12 residues. The chain's CDR3 is CASSPNSDTQCF. Here the CDR3 DNA reads TGTGCCAGCTCACCAAACTCAGATACGCAGTGTTTT.

This chain uses TRBV10-1 with TRBJ1-2, with D possibly TRBD1 on 5 matching bases. V was pared by 2 bases and J by 4 bases, with 17 bases between. The CDR3 contains 16 residues. Germline CDR1 WNHNN, CDR2 SYGVQD (reference sequence). In DNA form, the CDR3 reads TGCGCCAGCAGTGAGAGCAGGGAGGGGTTAGGCTATGGCTACACCTTC. The encoded protein is CASSESREGLGYGYTF.

Notes on this clone: The same CDR3 is also encoded by other DNA sequences in this sample. The CDR3 region has the DNA TGTGCCAGTAGTATCGTTCTGGCCGGGGCCAACGTCCTGACTTTC. This sequence encodes CASSIVLAGANVLTF. The gene calls are TRBV19 and TRBJ2-6; no reliable D call. Looked up from germline, CDR1 is LNHDA and CDR2 is SQIVND (reference sequence). This CDR3 is 15 amino acids long. The V gene lost 3 bases and the J gene lost 4 bases, with 10 bases spanning the gap.

This clone came up a few times. CDR3 loop: CASSLGSWGTSGNTGELFF. The CDR3 DNA is TGTGCCAGCAGCTTAGGATCGTGGGGGACTAGCGGTAACACCGGGGAGCTGTTTTTT. The V call is TRBV11-3, the J call TRBJ2-2; 11 positions match TRBD2. Losses at the gene ends were 1 base for V and 2 bases for J; bases not matched to a gene: 9. The CDR3 is 19 amino acids. Germline V gene lookup returns CDR1 SGHNT and CDR2 YENEEA.

V and J are TRBV10-3 and TRBJ1-2; D gene unclear. CDR1 ENHRY and CDR2 SYGVKD come from the germline V gene. CDR3 length equals 16 residues. With 4 bases removed from V and 3 bases from J, the gap between germline ends came to 18 bases. Here the CDR3 reads CAISGTSWQFYYGYTF. The CDR3, as DNA: TGTGCCATCAGTGGGACCTCCTGGCAGTTTTACTATGGCTACACCTTC.

The genes are TRBV24-1 and TRBJ2-1; no reliable D call. The V end lost 3 bases, the J end lost 8 bases, and 10 bases lay between the germline ends. This CDR3 is built from 13 residues. Looked up from germline, CDR1 is KGHDR and CDR2 is SFDVKD. This chain's CDR3 is CATSDRNLDEQFF. The CDR3 nucleotides are TGTGCCACCAGTGATAGGAATCTCGATGAGCAGTTCTTC.

This chain links TRBV5-4 with TRBJ2-5, with TRBD2 identical over 7 bases. This CDR3 comprises 13 residues. Germline-derived CDR1 and CDR2 are SGHNT and YYREEE (reference sequence). With 4 bases clipped from V and 5 bases from J, the junction kept 5 bases outside the gene matches. The CDR3 DNA reads as TGTGCCAGCAGCCCGGGGGGAAGGGAGACCCAGTACTTC. Its protein is CASSPGGRETQYF.

V usage is TRBV12-3 or TRBV12-4 and J usage is TRBJ2-7; 9 nucleotides align to TRBD2. V was pared by 10 bases and J by 6 bases, with 7 bases of the junction left unmatched. This CDR3 has 12 residues. The CDR3 DNA reads as TGTGCCAACCCTAGCGGGACCTTCGAGCAGTACTTC. This encodes CANPSGTFEQYF.

V gene TRBV30 combines with J gene TRBJ2-6, with D perhaps TRBD2 (5 bases). V was shortened by 3 bases and J by 2 bases, with 8 bases between the two germline ends. The CDR3 contains 14 residues. Germline assignment: CDR1 GTSNPN and CDR2 SVGIG (reference sequence). CDR3 sequence reads: CAWRWGAGANVLTF. The DNA of the CDR3 is TGTGCCTGGAGATGGGGAGCTGGGGCCAACGTCCTGACTTTC.

This clone was picked up a small number of times. This chain connects TRBV18 to TRBJ1-5; unclear D gene. The CDR3 runs 13 residues. CDR1 KGHSH and CDR2 LQKENI come from the germline V gene. V lost 4 bases and J 5 bases, leaving 9 bases between the germline ends. The CDR3 nucleotides read TGTGCCAGCTCACAGGATATCGATCAGCCCCAGCATTTT. This encodes CASSQDIDQPQHF.